This T cell receptor beta chain was sequenced during a study of blood T cell repertoires in COVID-19. Produced via immunoSEQ multiplex PCR; TCRdb's table is partial and in-frame only. Of 250,000 to 350,000 clones listed, 80% to 95% are singletons. The germline V gene encodes CDR1 MNHEY and CDR2 SMNVEV (reference sequence). V lost 6 bases, J lost 9 bases, and 15 bases lay in between. The CDR3 consists of 13 residues. The chain has TRBV27 and TRBJ2-1; no clear D gene. This sequence was found in a woman aged 25 to 39 who had recovered from COVID-19. Sequencing was carried out using PBMCs or T cells enriched from blood (not recorded which). The CDR3 DNA reads as TGTGCCAGCAGGGATACTTCGGAGCGTGAGCAGTTCTTC. It yields the protein CASRDTSEREQFF.